This entry describes one T cell receptor beta chain. Antigen: not known. The data originate from a study of T cell responses to AZD1222 COVID-19 vaccine. Study results and limitations: Without day 14 samples, only post-peak T cell repertoires were studied.

The germline gives CDR1 MRHNA, CDR2 SNTAGT. This CDR3 region has 15 residues. With 6 bases removed from V and 0 bases from J, the gap between germline ends came to 12 bases. The data were produced by immunoSEQ multiplex PCR, yet TCRdb's version contains in-frame clones alone and is incomplete. Of under 200,000 clones in the sample, roughly 94% were seen once. The sample in question was peripheral blood, obtained on day 0 of AZD1222 vaccination. The chain joins TRBV6-4 to TRBJ1-5; the D is unclear. This TCR was sampled from an adult in good health. The CDR3 loop is CASSSDHYSNQPQHF. For the CDR3, the DNA is TGTGCCAGCAGCTCCGACCACTATAGCAATCAGCCCCAGCATTTT.